This TCR beta chain was documented in a study of blood T cell repertoires in COVID-19. Background on the study: There were acute and convalescent COVID-19 samples, and they came from the United States, Italy and Spain. From T cells, B-cell-depleted T cells, or PBMCs came the material, which was cDNA or gDNA.

In germline, CDR1 is LNHDA, CDR2 SQIVND (reference sequence). The V gene end was trimmed by 7 bases and the J gene end by 1 base; junction bases not matched to a gene: 13. CDR3 length: 18 amino acids. Original handling: Amplified reference gene primers provided the basis for estimating nucleated cell counts. Profiled with immunoSEQ multiplex PCR; TCRdb holds only in-frame clones, not every one. V and J calls plus clone size are reproduced from that table; the DNA served to infer D and trimming. The sample lists fewer than 90,000 clones; roughly 80% were seen once. The chain joins TRBV19 to TRBJ2-6, with 7 nucleotides matching TRBD2. Sequencing input: peripheral blood. The TCR originated in a human donor in a cohort sampled during active COVID-19. CDR3 region: CASTNQRQGLSGANVLTF. In nucleotides, the CDR3 is TGTGCCAGTACCAACCAGAGGCAGGGACTATCTGGGGCCAACGTCCTGACTTTC.